This is a list of T cell receptor beta chains from one sample in a study of T cell changes during pregnancy in multiple sclerosis. The table came from immunoSEQ multiplex PCR; TCRdb's copy has only in-frame clones and leaves some out. This table has 70,000 to 90,000 clones, approximately 90% appearing once. The sequencing here drew on PBMCs, taken in the first trimester of pregnancy. Receptors were obtained from a female donor in good health, serving as a control in a pregnancy study. Some clones in this sample may be carry-over from other donors' samples. Each CDR3 is given with its conserved first and last residue. Fields, in order: V gene, J gene, D gene, CDR3 protein, CDR3 DNA. D genes are given only for firm matches.

TRBV5-1	TRBJ2-1	-	CASSSDMAGEQFF	TGCGCCAGCAGCTCGGACATGGCTGGAGAGCAGTTCTTC
TRBV2	TRBJ1-1	-	CASNPGGTEAFF	TGTGCCAGCAACCCAGGAGGCACTGAAGCTTTCTTT
TRBV15	TRBJ2-1	TRBD2	CAVGPSGGGYNEQFF	TGTGCCGTGGGACCTAGCGGGGGGGGTTACAATGAGCAGTTCTTC
TRBV15	TRBJ2-1	TRBD2	CATSRLKTSGHYNEQFF	TGTGCCACCAGCCGATTAAAGACTAGCGGCCACTACAATGAGCAGTTCTTC
TRBV28	TRBJ2-5	-	CASTAGGGYQETQYF	TGTGCCAGCACGGCGGGCGGAGGGTACCAAGAGACCCAGTACTTC
TRBV6-1	TRBJ1-1	-	CASSETRGSTEAFF	TGTGCCAGCAGTGAAACCCGGGGGAGCACTGAAGCTTTCTTT
TRBV6-6	TRBJ2-3	TRBD2	CASRKGLAVVDTQYF	TGTGCCAGCAGGAAAGGACTAGCGGTCGTCGATACGCAGTATTTT
TRBV10-3	TRBJ2-6	-	CAISESKSSGANVLTF	TGTGCCATCAGTGAGTCGAAGAGTTCTGGGGCCAACGTCCTGACTTTC
TRBV7-2	TRBJ2-2	-	CASTMKQGRTGELFF	TGTGCCAGCACCATGAAACAGGGAAGAACCGGGGAGCTGTTTTTT
TRBV6-6	TRBJ1-2	-	CASIGTGMDYGYTF	TGTGCCAGCATTGGTACAGGGATGGACTATGGCTACACCTTC